This entry concerns a single T cell receptor beta chain. Its antigen is undetermined. This CDR3 region has 12 residues. V was pared by 11 bases and J by 7 bases, with 18 bases between. Germline lookup yields CDR1 MDHEN and CDR2 SYDVKM. This entry comes from a study of shared clonotypes between healthy human individuals. Study-wide context: The study enrolled two women and a few men aged 18 to 49. Study-wide findings and caveats: Relative to memory subsets, naive subsets generally showed larger estimated richness.

Clones were sequenced by immunoSEQ multiplex PCR, and TCRdb holds only the in-frame ones, with some missing. Among around 2,000,000 clones, under 95% were seen once, and the ten largest hold roughly 1.8%. Naive CD8 cells were CD45RO-negative, positively selected for CCR7, excluding terminally differentiated effector memory CD45RA+ cells. The clonotype was recovered from a man younger than 30 in good health. Some clones in this sample may be carry-over from other donors' samples. Input material: naive CD8+ T cells from PBMCs. This rearrangement joins TRBV28 to TRBJ2-7; D may be TRBD2 (5 bases). The DNA for the CDR3 is TGTGCCGCCGGGGTACCCTCGCGGGAGCAGTACTTC. Translating gives CAAGVPSREQYF.